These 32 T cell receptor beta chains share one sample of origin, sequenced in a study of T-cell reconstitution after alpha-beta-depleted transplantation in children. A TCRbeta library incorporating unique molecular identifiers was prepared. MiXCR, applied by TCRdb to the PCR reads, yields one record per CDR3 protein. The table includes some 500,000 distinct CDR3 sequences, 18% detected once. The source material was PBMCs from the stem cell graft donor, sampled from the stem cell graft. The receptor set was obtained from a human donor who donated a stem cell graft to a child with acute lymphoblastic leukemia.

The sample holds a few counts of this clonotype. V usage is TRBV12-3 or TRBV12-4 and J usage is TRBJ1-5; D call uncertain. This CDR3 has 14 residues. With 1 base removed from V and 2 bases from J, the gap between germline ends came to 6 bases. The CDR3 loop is CASSLGPGNQPQHF. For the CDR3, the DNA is TGTGCCAGCAGTTTAGGCCCGGGCAATCAGCCCCAGCATTTT.

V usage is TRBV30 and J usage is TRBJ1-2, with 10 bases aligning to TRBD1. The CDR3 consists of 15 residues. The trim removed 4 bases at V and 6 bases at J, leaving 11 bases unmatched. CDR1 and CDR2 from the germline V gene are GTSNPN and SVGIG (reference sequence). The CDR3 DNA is TGTGCCTGGACGACAGGGGGCGCAATACAGAATGGCTACACCTTC. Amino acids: CAWTTGGAIQNGYTF.

CDR3 sequence reads: CASSLVYRAKGSAFF. The CDR3 nucleotides read TGTGCCAGCAGTTTAGTGTACAGGGCTAAGGGTTCCGCTTTCTTT. The chain recombines TRBV12-3 or TRBV12-4 with TRBJ1-1; TRBD1 is a possible D gene (6 bases). The CDR3 sequence is 15 residues long. V gave up 1 base and J gave up 11 bases, with 20 bases separating them.

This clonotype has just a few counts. CDR3 DNA: TGTGCCAGCAGCCAAGTCGGGGGCGGCTATGGCTACACCTTC. As protein: CASSQVGGGYGYTF. The V gene is TRBV3-1, the J gene TRBJ1-2; a possible D gene is TRBD1 (6 bases). The V end was cut by 1 base, the J end by 4 bases, with 10 bases between. This CDR3 contains 14 residues. The germline gives CDR1 LGHDT, CDR2 YNNKEL (reference sequence).

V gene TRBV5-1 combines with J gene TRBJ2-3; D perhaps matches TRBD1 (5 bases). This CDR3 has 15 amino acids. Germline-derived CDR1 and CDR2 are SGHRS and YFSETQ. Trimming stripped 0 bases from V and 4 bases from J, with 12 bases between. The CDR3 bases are TGCGCCAGCAGCTTGGCGGCAGGGTGGGCAGATACGCAGTATTTT. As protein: CASSLAAGWADTQYF.

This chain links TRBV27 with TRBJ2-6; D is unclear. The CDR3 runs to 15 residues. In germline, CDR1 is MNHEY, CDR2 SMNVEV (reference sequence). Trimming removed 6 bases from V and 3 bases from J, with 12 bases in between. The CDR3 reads CASSIDSYGANVLTF. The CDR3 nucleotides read TGTGCCAGCAGCATAGATAGCTATGGGGCCAACGTCCTGACTTTC.

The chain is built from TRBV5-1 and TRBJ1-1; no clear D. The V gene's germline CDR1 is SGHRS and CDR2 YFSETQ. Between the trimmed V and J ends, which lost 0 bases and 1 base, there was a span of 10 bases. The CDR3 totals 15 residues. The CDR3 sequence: CASSLGPNPNTEAFF. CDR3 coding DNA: TGCGCCAGCAGCTTGGGACCCAATCCGAACACTGAAGCTTTCTTT.

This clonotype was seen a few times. CDR3 in amino acids: CAISENKAYEQYF. The CDR3 DNA is TGTGCCATCAGTGAGAACAAGGCCTACGAGCAGTACTTC. The J gene is TRBJ2-7, the V gene TRBV10-3; D call uncertain. V dropped 2 bases and J dropped 2 bases, with 7 bases sitting between them. Germline-derived CDR1 and CDR2 are ENHRY and SYGVKD. This CDR3 is built from 13 residues.

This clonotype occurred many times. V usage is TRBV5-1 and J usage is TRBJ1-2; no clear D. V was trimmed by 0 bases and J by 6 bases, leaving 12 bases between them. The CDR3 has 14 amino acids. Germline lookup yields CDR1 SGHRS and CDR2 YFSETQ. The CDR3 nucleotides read TGCGCCAGCAGCTTGGATTCGGAGTTTAATGGCTACACCTTC. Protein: CASSLDSEFNGYTF.

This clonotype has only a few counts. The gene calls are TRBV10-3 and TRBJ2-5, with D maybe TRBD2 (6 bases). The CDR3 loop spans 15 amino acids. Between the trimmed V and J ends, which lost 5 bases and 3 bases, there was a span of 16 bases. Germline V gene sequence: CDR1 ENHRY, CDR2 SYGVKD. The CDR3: CAISFGGTAEETQYF. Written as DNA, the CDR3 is TGTGCCATCAGTTTCGGCGGGACGGCTGAAGAGACCCAGTACTTC.

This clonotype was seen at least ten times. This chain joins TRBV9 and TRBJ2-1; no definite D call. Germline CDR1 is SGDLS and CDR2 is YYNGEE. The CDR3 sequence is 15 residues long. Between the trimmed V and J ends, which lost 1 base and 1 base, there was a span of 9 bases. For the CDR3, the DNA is TGTGCCAGCAGCGTATCTTCGAAGTCCTACAATGAGCAGTTCTTC. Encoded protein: CASSVSSKSYNEQFF.

CDR3 nucleotides: TGTGCCAGCTCTCAGGGACTAGGAGCTGAGCAGTTCTTC. This codes for CASSQGLGAEQFF. The rearrangement uses TRBV18 and TRBJ2-1; 8 bases align to TRBD2. The germline gives CDR1 KGHSH, CDR2 LQKENI. Trimming removed 6 bases from V and 9 bases from J; junction bases left unmatched: 7. This CDR3 has 13 amino acids.

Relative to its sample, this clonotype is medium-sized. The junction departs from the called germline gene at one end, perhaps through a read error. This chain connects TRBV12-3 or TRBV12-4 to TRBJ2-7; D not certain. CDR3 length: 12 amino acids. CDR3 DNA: TGCGCCAGCAGCTTGGGCTCCTACGAGCAGTACTTC. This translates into CASSLGSYEQYF.

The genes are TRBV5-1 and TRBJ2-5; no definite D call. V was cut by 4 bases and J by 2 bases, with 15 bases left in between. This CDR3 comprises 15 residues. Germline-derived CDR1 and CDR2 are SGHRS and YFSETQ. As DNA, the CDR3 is TGCGCCAGCAGCCTCCACCTATTAGGGCAAGAGACCCAGTACTTC. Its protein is CASSLHLLGQETQYF.

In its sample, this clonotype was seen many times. In DNA, the CDR3 is TGCGCCAGCAGCTTGGAACTAGCTGATTACTCCTACAATGAGCAGTTCTTC. As protein: CASSLELADYSYNEQFF. V and J are TRBV5-1 and TRBJ2-1, with D maybe TRBD2 (6 bases). The germline V gene has CDR1 SGHRS and CDR2 YFSETQ. The CDR3 sequence is 17 residues long. V was trimmed by 0 bases and J by 0 bases, leaving 13 bases between them.

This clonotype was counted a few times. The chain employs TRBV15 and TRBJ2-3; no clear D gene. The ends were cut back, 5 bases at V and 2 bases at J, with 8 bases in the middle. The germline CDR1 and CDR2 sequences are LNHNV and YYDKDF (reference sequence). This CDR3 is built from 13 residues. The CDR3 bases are TGTGCCACCAGCGGGGATGTCACAGATACGCAGTATTTT. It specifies CATSGDVTDTQYF.

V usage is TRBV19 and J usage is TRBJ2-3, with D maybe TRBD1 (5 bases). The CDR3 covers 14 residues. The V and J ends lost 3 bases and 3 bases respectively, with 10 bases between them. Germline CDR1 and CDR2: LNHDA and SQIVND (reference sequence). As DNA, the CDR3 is TGTGCCAGTAGTATCCTGGGGCGGACAGATACGCAGTATTTT. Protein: CASSILGRTDTQYF.

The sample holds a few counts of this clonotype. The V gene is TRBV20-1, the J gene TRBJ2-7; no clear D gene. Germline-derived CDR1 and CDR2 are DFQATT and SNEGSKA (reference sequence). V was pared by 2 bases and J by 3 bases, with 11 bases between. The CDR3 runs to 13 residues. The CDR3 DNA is TGCAGTGCTAGACCGGGCGGAAACTACGAGCAGTACTTC. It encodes CSARPGGNYEQYF.

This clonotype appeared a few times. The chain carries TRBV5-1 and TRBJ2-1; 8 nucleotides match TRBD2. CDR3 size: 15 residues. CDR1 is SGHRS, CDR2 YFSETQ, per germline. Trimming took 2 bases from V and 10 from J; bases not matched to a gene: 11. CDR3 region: CASSLPGTSYGEQFF. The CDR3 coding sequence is TGCGCCAGCAGCTTACCCGGGACTAGTTATGGGGAGCAGTTCTTC.

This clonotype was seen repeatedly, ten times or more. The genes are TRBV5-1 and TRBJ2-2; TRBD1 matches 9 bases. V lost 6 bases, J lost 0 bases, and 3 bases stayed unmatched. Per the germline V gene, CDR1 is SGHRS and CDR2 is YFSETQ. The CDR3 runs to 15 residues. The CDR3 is CASKRTGANTGELFF. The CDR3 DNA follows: TGCGCCAGCAAAAGGACAGGGGCGAACACCGGGGAGCTGTTTTTT.

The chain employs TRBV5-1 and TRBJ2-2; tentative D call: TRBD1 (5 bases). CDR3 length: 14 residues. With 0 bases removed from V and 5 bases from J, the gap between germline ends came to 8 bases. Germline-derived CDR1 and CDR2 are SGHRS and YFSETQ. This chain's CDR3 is CASSLAGLTGELFF. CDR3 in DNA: TGCGCCAGCAGCTTGGCAGGGCTGACCGGGGAGCTGTTTTTT.

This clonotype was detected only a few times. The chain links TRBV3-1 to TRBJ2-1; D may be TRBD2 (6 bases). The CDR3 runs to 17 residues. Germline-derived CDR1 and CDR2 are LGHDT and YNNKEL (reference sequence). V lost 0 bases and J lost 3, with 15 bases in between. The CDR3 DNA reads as TGTGCCAGCAGCCAAGATCAGTACGGGGGATACTACAATGAGCAGTTCTTC. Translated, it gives CASSQDQYGGYYNEQFF.

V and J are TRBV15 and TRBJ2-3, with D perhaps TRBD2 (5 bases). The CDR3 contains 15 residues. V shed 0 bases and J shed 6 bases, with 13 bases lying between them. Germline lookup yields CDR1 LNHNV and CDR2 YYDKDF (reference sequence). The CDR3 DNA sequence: TGTGCCACCAGCAGAGATTGGACTTCGGGGGATACGCAGTATTTT. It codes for CATSRDWTSGDTQYF.

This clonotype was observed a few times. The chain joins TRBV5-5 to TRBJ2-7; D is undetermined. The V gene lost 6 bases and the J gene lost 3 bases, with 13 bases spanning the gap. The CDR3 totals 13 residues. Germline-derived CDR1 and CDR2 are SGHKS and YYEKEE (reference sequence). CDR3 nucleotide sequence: TGTGCCAGCATACCTACCGGCGGCTACGAGCAGTACTTC. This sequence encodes CASIPTGGYEQYF.

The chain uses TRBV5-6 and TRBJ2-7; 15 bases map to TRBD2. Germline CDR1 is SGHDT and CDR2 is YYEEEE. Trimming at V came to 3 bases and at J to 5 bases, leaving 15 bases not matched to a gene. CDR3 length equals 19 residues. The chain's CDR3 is CASSSPPPGLAGGSHEQYF. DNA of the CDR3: TGTGCCAGCAGCTCCCCGCCTCCGGGACTAGCGGGAGGATCCCACGAGCAGTACTTC.

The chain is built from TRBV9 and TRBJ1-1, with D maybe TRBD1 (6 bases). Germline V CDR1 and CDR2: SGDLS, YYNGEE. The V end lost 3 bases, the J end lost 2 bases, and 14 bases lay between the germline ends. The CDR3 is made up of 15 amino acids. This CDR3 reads CASSGQTGTNTEAFF. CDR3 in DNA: TGTGCCAGCAGCGGACAGACAGGAACTAACACTGAAGCTTTCTTT.

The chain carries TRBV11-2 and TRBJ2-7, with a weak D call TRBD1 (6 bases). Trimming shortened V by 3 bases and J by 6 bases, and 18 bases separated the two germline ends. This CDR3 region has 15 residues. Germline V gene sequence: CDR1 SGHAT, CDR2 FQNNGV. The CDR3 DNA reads TGTGCCAGCAGCTTCGCGTTGGCAGGGGTGAGCGAGCAGTACTTC. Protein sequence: CASSFALAGVSEQYF.

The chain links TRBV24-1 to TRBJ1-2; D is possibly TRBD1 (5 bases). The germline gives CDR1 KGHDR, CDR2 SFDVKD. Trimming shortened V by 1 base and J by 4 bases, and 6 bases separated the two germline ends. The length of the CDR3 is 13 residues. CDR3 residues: CATSDFDSYGYTF. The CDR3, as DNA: TGTGCCACCAGTGATTTTGACAGCTATGGCTACACCTTC.

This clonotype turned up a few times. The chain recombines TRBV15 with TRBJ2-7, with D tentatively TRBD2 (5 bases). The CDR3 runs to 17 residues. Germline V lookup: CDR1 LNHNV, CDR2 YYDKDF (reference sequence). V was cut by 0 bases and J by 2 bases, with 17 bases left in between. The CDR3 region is CATSRESPRASPYEQYF. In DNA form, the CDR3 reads TGTGCCACCAGCAGAGAGTCGCCGAGGGCCAGTCCCTACGAGCAGTACTTC.

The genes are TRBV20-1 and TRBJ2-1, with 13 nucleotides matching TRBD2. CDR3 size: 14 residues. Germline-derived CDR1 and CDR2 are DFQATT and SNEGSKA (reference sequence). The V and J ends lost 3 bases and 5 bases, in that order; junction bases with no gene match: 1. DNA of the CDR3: TGCAGTGCTAGGGGACTAGCGGGACACAATGAGCAGTTCTTC. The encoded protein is CSARGLAGHNEQFF.

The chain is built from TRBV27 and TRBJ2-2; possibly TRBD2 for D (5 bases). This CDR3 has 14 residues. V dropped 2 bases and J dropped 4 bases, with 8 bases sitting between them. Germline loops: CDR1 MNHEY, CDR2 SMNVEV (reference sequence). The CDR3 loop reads CASSLQLGTGELFF. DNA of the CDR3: TGTGCCAGCAGTTTACAACTAGGCACCGGGGAGCTGTTTTTT.

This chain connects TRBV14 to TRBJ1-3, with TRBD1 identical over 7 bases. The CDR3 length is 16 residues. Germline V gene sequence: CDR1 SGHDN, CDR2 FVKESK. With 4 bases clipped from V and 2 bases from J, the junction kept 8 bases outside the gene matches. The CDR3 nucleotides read TGTGCCAGCAGCCGCTCCCGCGGGACAGCTGGAAACACCATATATTTT. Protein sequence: CASSRSRGTAGNTIYF.